This entry is about one TCR beta chain. Its antigen is unidentified. The sample originates from a study of cytomegalovirus exposure and HLA in healthy donors. Study results and limitations: Many donors carried some public TCRs, although rarity characterized most TCR sequences. Roughly uniform sequencing depth across donors was assumed, possibly incorrectly. Associated with cytomegalovirus, according to the listing, were around 160 TCR beta chains.

The PCR made use of 60 Vbeta and 13 Jbeta primers. Some clones are missing from TCRdb's copy, which holds only in-frame ones; the method was immunoSEQ multiplex PCR. The data show around 150,000 clones, around 83% seen once. This CDR3 contains 15 residues. V lost 0 bases to trimming and J lost 0 bases, with 5 bases between them. Germline CDR1 SEHNR, CDR2 FQNEAQ (reference sequence). The V call is TRBV7-9, the J call TRBJ1-4; D is uncertain. The TCR originated in a man between 18 and 35 years old in good health and CMV-seropositive. Sequenced material: PBMCs. The CDR3 region has the DNA TGTGCCAGCAGCTTAGCCCAGTCAACTAATGAAAAACTGTTTTTT. Translated, it gives CASSLAQSTNEKLFF.